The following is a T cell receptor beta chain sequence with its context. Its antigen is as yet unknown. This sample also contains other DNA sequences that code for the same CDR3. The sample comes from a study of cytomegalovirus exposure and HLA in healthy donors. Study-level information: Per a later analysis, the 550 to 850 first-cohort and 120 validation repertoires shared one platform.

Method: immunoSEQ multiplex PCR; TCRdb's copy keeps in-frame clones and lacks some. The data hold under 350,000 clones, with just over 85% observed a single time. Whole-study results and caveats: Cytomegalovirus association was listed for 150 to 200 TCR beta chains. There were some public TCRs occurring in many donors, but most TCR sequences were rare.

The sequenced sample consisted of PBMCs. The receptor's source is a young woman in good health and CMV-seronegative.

The CDR3 DNA reads TGCGCCAGCAGCTTGGGCGGGCAGGGGCCCTACGAGCAGTACTTC. Translated, it gives CASSLGGQGPYEQYF. The chain couples TRBV5-1 to TRBJ2-7; TRBD1 might be the D (6 bases). CDR1 SGHRS and CDR2 YFSETQ come from the germline V gene. Trimming pared 0 bases from V and 2 bases from J, leaving 12 bases between. The CDR3 has 15 amino acids.